The rows below give T cell receptor beta chains drawn from one sample of a study of blood T cell repertoires in COVID-19. The repertoire was sequenced with immunoSEQ multiplex PCR; TCRdb's copy has only in-frame clones and lacks some. Seen here are roughly 150,000 clones, approximately 80% observed once, and the top ten hold approximately 1.8%. The sample taken for sequencing was PBMCs or T cells enriched from blood (not recorded which). The receptor source for this set is a woman between 18 and 29 years old who had been exposed to COVID-19. Both conserved end residues are part of each CDR3. The order of the fields is D gene, V gene, clone size, J gene, CDR3 DNA, CDR3 protein. The D gene is left open where the match is weak. The size field is filled for only some rows; it gives once, few, many or a size class.

NA	TRBV13	NA	TRBJ2-5	TGTGCCAGCAGCTTTTCTCGCGGCCGGGTGGGAGAGACCCAGTACTTC	CASSFSRGRVGETQYF
TRBD2	TRBV6-4	NA	TRBJ2-1	TGTGCCAGCAGTGACTTGGGCGGGAGCAATGAGCAGTTCTTC	CASSDLGGSNEQFF
NA	TRBV19	NA	TRBJ1-5	TGTGCCAGTAGACCCCCCGACAGCTGTCTTTGCAATCAGCCCCAGCATTTT	CASRPPDSCLCNQPQHF
TRBD1	TRBV4-2	many	TRBJ2-1	TGTGCCAGCAGACCTGCCGGGACAGGGAACGGTGAGCAGTTCTTC	CASRPAGTGNGEQFF
TRBD2	TRBV2	few	TRBJ2-5	TGTGCCAGCAGTTCCGGGACTAGCTCGTACCAAGAGACCCAGTACTTC	CASSSGTSSYQETQYF
TRBD2	TRBV5-4	once	TRBJ2-2	TGTGCCAGCAGCTTCGGCGGCGGGAGCGATCGGAACACCGGGGAGCTGTTTTTT	CASSFGGGSDRNTGELFF
TRBD1	TRBV12-3/TRBV12-4	NA	TRBJ2-7	TGTGCCAGCAGTTTTCGAGACAGGGCCGAGCAGTACTTC	CASSFRDRAEQYF
NA	TRBV9	NA	TRBJ2-1	TGTGCCAGCAGCGCCCGGGACACCAACAATGAGCAGTTCTTC	CASSARDTNNEQFF
TRBD2	TRBV27	NA	TRBJ2-1	TGTGCCAGCAGTTACATCCAGCGGGAGATCTTTTATCCAAGCTCCTACAATGAGCAGTTCTTC	CASSYIQREIFYPSSYNEQFF
TRBD1	TRBV28	NA	TRBJ2-7	TGTGCCAGCAGCCAGACAGGGGCTTCCTACGAGCAGTACTTC	CASSQTGASYEQYF
TRBD1	TRBV2	NA	TRBJ1-5	TGTGCCAGCAGTGGGGGGACAGCTAATAATCAGCCCCAGCATTTT	CASSGGTANNQPQHF
TRBD1	TRBV27	NA	TRBJ1-2	TGTGCCAGCAGGACAGGGGGCTTAGGTGGCTACACCTTC	CASRTGGLGGYTF
TRBD1	TRBV29-1	few	TRBJ1-2	TGCAGCGTGGCCCTTTTGGGGACAGGGGGGACGGGAGGCTACACCTTC	CSVALLGTGGTGGYTF
NA	TRBV29-1	NA	TRBJ1-1	TGCAGCGTTGAAGATCCAGGGCCTAAAACGGAAGCTTTCTTT	CSVEDPGPKTEAFF
TRBD1	TRBV11-3	NA	TRBJ2-2	TGTGCCAGCAGTTCGGACAGGGGACCCGGGGAGCTGTTTTTT	CASSSDRGPGELFF
TRBD2	TRBV2	NA	TRBJ2-7	TGTGCCAGCAGTGTTGAAGCGGGAGTGACCTACGAGCAGTACTTC	CASSVEAGVTYEQYF
NA	TRBV24-1	once	TRBJ1-1	TGTGCCACCAGTGACCCCGGACAGACTGAAGCTTTCTTT	CATSDPGQTEAFF
NA	TRBV6-6	NA	TRBJ2-3	TGTGCCAGCAGTCAGACTAGAGCAACAGATACGCAGTATTTT	CASSQTRATDTQYF
TRBD2	TRBV5-5	NA	TRBJ2-3	TGTGCCAGCAGCATAACTAGCGGGAGAAGCACAGATACGCAGTATTTT	CASSITSGRSTDTQYF
NA	TRBV21-1	NA	TRBJ1-1	TGTGCCAGCAGCAGCCTCAGAGGGCGGGGAAACACTGAAGCTTTCTTT	CASSSLRGRGNTEAFF
NA	TRBV24-1	NA	TRBJ2-2	TGTGCCACACCTACACCCAGGGTTTCGGGCGCGGACACCGGGGAGCTGTTTTTT	CATPTPRVSGADTGELFF
NA	TRBV30	NA	TRBJ1-3	TGTGCCTGGCTACGGAGCCGCTCTGGAAACACCATATATTTT	CAWLRSRSGNTIYF
NA	TRBV4-1	NA	TRBJ2-4	TGCGCCAGCAGCCAAGGAACTAGCAGAAGTCTAGCCAAAAACATTCAGTACTTC	CASSQGTSRSLAKNIQYF
NA	TRBV6-2/TRBV6-3	NA	TRBJ1-2	TGTGCCAGCAGTTGGGGCAGAGGATCCTATGGCTACACCTTC	CASSWGRGSYGYTF
TRBD2	TRBV27	NA	TRBJ2-1	TGTGCCAGCAGCTGGACTAGCGGGAGGGAAACGGGTAGTTCCTACAATGAGCAGTTCTTC	CASSWTSGRETGSSYNEQFF
TRBD1	TRBV7-9	NA	TRBJ1-2	TGTGCCAGCAGCCCTAGGACAGGGAATGGCTACACCTTC	CASSPRTGNGYTF
TRBD1	TRBV28	NA	TRBJ1-5	TGTGCCAGCAGTTCCGGACAGGGCGGGCATCAGCCCCAGCATTTT	CASSSGQGGHQPQHF
NA	TRBV15	NA	TRBJ2-7	TGTGCCACCAGCAGAACCGGGACATACACCACCTACGAGCAGTACTTC	CATSRTGTYTTYEQYF